This entry concerns a single TCR beta chain. Its matching antigen is unknown. The data belong to a study of T cells after yellow fever vaccination. General study results and limits: Abundant clonotypes from the bulk population could have been carried over as contaminants into FACS-sorted repertoires.

The length of the CDR3 is 14 residues. Germline CDR1 and CDR2: SGHRS and YFSETQ. The V gene lost 1 base and the J gene lost 3 bases, with 10 bases spanning the gap. TCRdb fed the 5' RACE reads into MiXCR, producing one record per CDR3 protein. The sample records 350,000 to 550,000 distinct CDR3 sequences, about 17% being singletons. The sequence came from a man aged 18 to 30 who received the YFV17D yellow fever vaccine. The material sequenced was PBMCs, taken before the yellow fever booster vaccination. J is TRBJ1-1 and V is TRBV5-1; a possible D gene is TRBD1 (5 bases). The chain's CDR3 is CASSLTRVDTEAFF. The CDR3 DNA sequence: TGCGCCAGCAGCTTGACCAGGGTCGACACTGAAGCTTTCTTT.